Included here is one T cell receptor (beta chain) sequence, with context. Its target is not known. The V end was cut by 3 bases, the J end by 7 bases, with 12 bases between. The CDR3 loop spans 13 amino acids. The germline CDR1 and CDR2 sequences are LGHDT and YNNKEL (reference sequence). The data stem from a study of T cells after yellow fever vaccination. Study conclusions and caveats: After the booster, approximately 96% of CD4 and about 90% of CD8 primary-response clones were re-detected. Researchers report a weaker secondary response that nonetheless peaked faster, day 5 versus 15.

They built TCR cDNA with 5'RACE template switching, a step that put in a universal primer site and UMIs. TCRdb used MiXCR to reprocess the 5' RACE reads, holding one entry per CDR3 protein. The sample includes about 260,000 distinct CDR3 sequences, 5.2% seen only once; the top ten take roughly 3.3%. The source material was CD4+ T cells sorted from PBMCs, sampled on the day of the yellow fever booster vaccination. The chain employs TRBV3-1 and TRBJ1-1; no firm D call. The receptor's source is a man aged 18 to 35 who received the YFV17D yellow fever vaccine. In nucleotides, the CDR3 is TGTGCCAGCAGCCAGCTCTCGGGAGATGAAGCTTTCTTT. As protein: CASSQLSGDEAFF. The whole variable domain, filled in from reference TRBV3-1 and TRBJ1-1, reads DTAVSQTPKYLVTQMGNDKSIKCEQNLGHDTMYWYKQDSKKFLKIMFSYNNKELIINETVPNRFSPKSPDKAHLNLHINSLELGDSAVYFCASSQLSGDEAFFGQGTRLTVV.